The rows below give T cell receptor beta chains drawn from one sample of a study of blood T cell repertoires in COVID-19. The method was immunoSEQ multiplex PCR; TCRdb's version includes in-frame clones alone and lacks a portion of them. In the table there are about 230,000 clones, approximately 82% of which are singletons. The sequencing input was peripheral blood. These receptors all come from a woman between 35 and 50 years old who had recovered from COVID-19. Each CDR3 is given with its conserved first and last residue. The D gene is left open where the match is weak. Clone size is stated in some rows and not others, as once, few, many or a class when expanded.

j_call	d_call	v_call	clone_size	cdr3_nt	cdr3_aa
TRBJ2-3	.	TRBV11-3	.	TGTGCCAGCACCCCGGAGGGGACTAGCACAGATACGCAGTATTTT	CASTPEGTSTDTQYF
TRBJ2-7	.	TRBV5-1	.	TGCGCCAGCAGCTCATTGCCGGGGGTAGGCTCCTACGAGCAGTACTTC	CASSSLPGVGSYEQYF
TRBJ1-1	.	TRBV5-1	once	TGCGCCAGCAGCTTTGGAGGAGGAGCTTTCTTT	CASSFGGGAFF
TRBJ1-1	.	TRBV7-3	.	TGTGCCAGCAGCTTAAACTCCTGGGGGCAGAACACTGAAGCTTTCTTT	CASSLNSWGQNTEAFF
TRBJ1-4	.	TRBV7-9	.	TGTGCCAGCACCCCAATTGCAACTAATGAAAAACTGTTTTTT	CASTPIATNEKLFF
TRBJ2-3	.	TRBV7-9	.	TGTGCCAGCAGCTTAGGGTCCAGAGATACGCAGTATTTT	CASSLGSRDTQYF
TRBJ2-2	TRBD2	TRBV5-4	few	TGTGCCAGCAGCTCCGGGACTAGCGGGACCGGGGAGCTGTTTTTT	CASSSGTSGTGELFF
TRBJ1-5	.	TRBV12-3/TRBV12-4	.	TGTGCCAGCAGTTTGACTTCTTATCCGCCCCAGCATTTT	CASSLTSYPPQHF
TRBJ2-7	.	TRBV7-9	.	TGTGCCAGCAGCCCTAATTCGATCTACGAGCAGTACTTC	CASSPNSIYEQYF
TRBJ1-2	.	TRBV7-9	.	TGTGCCAGCAGCTTAGCGATGGGGGCCAGGAGTAATGGCTACACCTTC	CASSLAMGARSNGYTF
TRBJ2-1	.	TRBV6-4	few	TGTGCCAGCAGTGAAGGACAGGGAGGGGGAAATGAGCAGTTCTTC	CASSEGQGGGNEQFF
TRBJ1-5	.	TRBV28	.	TGTGCCAGCAGTTCAGGTTCGGGCAATCAGCCCCAGCATTTT	CASSSGSGNQPQHF
TRBJ1-1	TRBD1	TRBV29-1	.	TGCAGCGCCGAAAGGACAGGGAGAATCACTGAAGCTTTCTTT	CSAERTGRITEAFF
TRBJ1-2	TRBD1	TRBV3-1/TRBV3-2	.	TGTGCCAGCAGCCCACAAGGGACAGCTTTTTATGGCTACACCTTC	CASSPQGTAFYGYTF
TRBJ1-1	TRBD1	TRBV7-8	.	TGTGCCAGCAGCGGTCCCGGGACAGGGATGAACACTGAAGCTTTCTTT	CASSGPGTGMNTEAFF
TRBJ2-7	TRBD1	TRBV12-3/TRBV12-4	.	TGTGCCAGCAGACAGGGGGCAGAGGACGAGCAGTACTTC	CASRQGAEDEQYF
TRBJ2-5	.	TRBV7-8	.	TGTGCCAGCAGCTCGGGAGAGGCGGAGACCCAGTACTTC	CASSSGEAETQYF
TRBJ1-5	TRBD1	TRBV6-2/TRBV6-3	once	TGTGCCAGCAGCAAGACAGGGGGCAATCAGCCCCAGCATTTT	CASSKTGGNQPQHF